These 11 T cell receptor beta chains came from one sample sequenced in a study of shared clonotypes between healthy human individuals. TCRdb keeps only in-frame clones here, not all; method: immunoSEQ multiplex PCR. The sample lists about 700,000 clones, less than 85% occurring once. What was sequenced was memory CD4+ T cells sorted from blood. Subset in this sample: CD45RA-negative fraction. The source is a woman aged 30 to 39 in good health.

The chain links TRBV28 to TRBJ2-3; tentatively, D is TRBD2 (6 bases). From germline, CDR1 is MDHEN and CDR2 SYDVKM. This CDR3 is 14 amino acids long. V lost 2 bases, J lost 15 bases, and 21 bases lay in between. The DNA for the CDR3 is TGTGCCAGCAGTTTAGGGAATTGGGGGGAGAAGTTTTATTTT. This gives the protein CASSLGNWGEKFYF. Combining the CDR3 with reference TRBV28 and TRBJ2-3 gives the whole variable domain DVKVTQSSRYLVKRTGEKVFLECVQDMDHENMFWYRQDPGLGLRLIYFSYDVKMKEKGDIPEGYSVSREKKERFSLILESASTNQTSMYLCASSLGNWGEKFYFGPGTRLTVL.

This sequence joins TRBV7-9 and TRBJ2-2; 7 nucleotides line up with TRBD2. The CDR3 is 15 residues long. Germline lookup yields CDR1 SEHNR and CDR2 FQNEAQ (reference sequence). The trim removed 7 bases at V and 5 bases at J, leaving 10 bases unmatched. The CDR3 reads CASTSGGVRTGELFF. CDR3 coding DNA: TGTGCCAGCACCTCTGGGGGGGTACGGACCGGGGAGCTGTTTTTT.

This sequence joins TRBV11-2 and TRBJ2-1; 11 nucleotides match TRBD2. This CDR3 spans 15 amino acids. V lost 1 base to trimming and J lost 8 bases; unmatched junction nucleotides: 4. Germline V gene data show CDR1 as SGHAT and CDR2 as FQNNGV. Here the CDR3 DNA reads TGTGCCAGCAGCTTAGGACTAGCGGGGAACGATGAGCAGTTCTTC. The encoded protein is CASSLGLAGNDEQFF. Filled out from reference TRBV11-2 and TRBJ2-1, the complete variable domain reads EAGVAQSPRYKIIEKRQSVAFWCNPISGHATLYWYQQILGQGPKLLIQFQNNGVVDDSQLPKDRFSAERLKGVDSTLKIQPAKLEDSAVYLCASSLGLAGNDEQFFGPGTRLTVL.

This rearrangement joins TRBV18 to TRBJ2-2; 8 nucleotides align to TRBD1. CDR3 length equals 14 residues. V dropped 5 bases and J dropped 4; count of bases not matched to a gene: 3. Germline values: CDR1 KGHSH, CDR2 LQKENI. The CDR3: CASSTDRVTGELFF. The CDR3 bases are TGTGCCAGCTCAACGGACAGGGTCACCGGGGAGCTGTTTTTT.

V and J are TRBV14 and TRBJ2-3; TRBD2 aligns across 11 bases. The CDR3 spans 14 residues. CDR1 and CDR2 (germline): SGHDN, FVKESK. V gave up 3 bases and J gave up 6 bases; unmatched junction bases: 2. The CDR3 spells CASSQGLAADTQYF. DNA of the CDR3: TGTGCCAGCAGCCAGGGACTAGCGGCTGATACGCAGTATTTT.

This clone was recorded only once. This chain links TRBV6-1 with TRBJ2-6; no clear D. Germline V gene sequence: CDR1 MNHNS, CDR2 SASEGT. The length of the CDR3 is 16 residues. The V end was cut by 0 bases, the J end by 0 bases, with 6 bases between. The CDR3: CASSEAANSGANVLTF. The CDR3 bases are TGTGCCAGCAGTGAAGCCGCAAACTCTGGGGCCAACGTCCTGACTTTC.

The CDR3 here is CASGDLDRGNTEAFF. The CDR3 region has the DNA TGTGCCAGCGGGGATTTGGACAGGGGGAACACTGAAGCTTTCTTT. The chain is built from TRBV5-5 and TRBJ1-1; 9 positions agree with TRBD1. The CDR3 consists of 15 residues. V lost 7 bases and J lost 1; bases outside the gene matches: 8. Germline V gives CDR1 SGHKS, CDR2 YYEKEE (reference sequence).

A few counts support this clone. The chain combines TRBV6-1 with TRBJ2-1, with 10 bases lining up with TRBD2. CDR3 length equals 15 residues. Unmatched junction bases numbered 11, after V lost 5 bases and J lost 10 bases. Germline lookup yields CDR1 MNHNS and CDR2 SASEGT. CDR3 in DNA: TGTGCCAGCAGTCTCCTGCCTAGCGGGAGCGACGAGCAGTTCTTC. Translating gives CASSLLPSGSDEQFF.

This chain's CDR3 is CASSEEAGINIQYF. DNA for the CDR3: TGTGCCAGCAGTGAAGAAGCGGGGATAAACATTCAGTACTTC. The chain employs TRBV2 and TRBJ2-4; 7 bases are shared with TRBD2. With 1 base clipped from V and 6 bases from J, the junction kept 3 bases outside the gene matches. The length of the CDR3 is 14 residues. The germline gives CDR1 SNHLY, CDR2 FYNNEI. The whole variable domain, remainder taken from reference TRBV2 and TRBJ2-4, is EPEVTQTPSHQVTQMGQEVILRCVPISNHLYFYWYRQILGQKVEFLVSFYNNEISEKSEIFDDQFSVERPDGSNFTLKIRSTKLEDSAMYFCASSEEAGINIQYFGAGTRLSVL.

Comments on this clone: This same CDR3 is encoded by further DNA sequences in the sample. The J gene is TRBJ2-3, the V gene TRBV2, with D uncertain. The CDR3 has 13 amino acids. V lost 3 bases and J lost 1, with 5 bases in between. Germline V gives CDR1 SNHLY, CDR2 FYNNEI. DNA for the CDR3: TGTGCCAGCAGTGATCCAGGCACAGATACGCAGTATTTT. Its protein is CASSDPGTDTQYF.

About this clone: Different DNA sequences within this sample yield the same CDR3. The chain uses TRBV28 and TRBJ2-1, with D tentatively TRBD1 or TRBD2 (5 bases each). V was clipped by 1 base and J by 0 bases, with 7 bases between them. The CDR3 has 15 amino acids. Germline loops: CDR1 MDHEN, CDR2 SYDVKM. In DNA, the CDR3 is TGTGCCAGCAGTTTATCAGGGAGCTCCTACAATGAGCAGTTCTTC. It encodes CASSLSGSSYNEQFF.